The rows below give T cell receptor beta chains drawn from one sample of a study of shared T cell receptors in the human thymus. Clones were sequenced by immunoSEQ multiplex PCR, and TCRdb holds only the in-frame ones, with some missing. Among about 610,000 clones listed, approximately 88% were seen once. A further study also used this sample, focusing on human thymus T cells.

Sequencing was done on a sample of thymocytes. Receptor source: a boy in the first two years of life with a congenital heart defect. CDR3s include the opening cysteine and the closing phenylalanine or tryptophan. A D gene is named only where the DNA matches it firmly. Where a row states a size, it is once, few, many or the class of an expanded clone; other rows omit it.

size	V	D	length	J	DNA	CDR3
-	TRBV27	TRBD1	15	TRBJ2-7	TGTGCCAGCAGACCCAAACAGGGGGAGGTCTACGAGCAGTACTTC	CASRPKQGEVYEQYF
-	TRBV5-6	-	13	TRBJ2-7	TGTGCCAGCAGCTTTGGTTGGAGCTACGAGCAGTACTTC	CASSFGWSYEQYF
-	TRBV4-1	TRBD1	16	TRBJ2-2	TGCGCCAGCAGCGAGACAGGGTCTGGAGACACCGGGGAGCTGTTTTTT	CASSETGSGDTGELFF
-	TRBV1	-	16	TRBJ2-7	TGCACCAGCAGCCAAACATCGAGCGGGAGGCCCGACGAGCAGTACTTC	CTSSQTSSGRPDEQYF
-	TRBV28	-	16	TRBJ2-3	TGTGCCAGCAGTTCCCCGGACCCAGGGGCCACAGATACGCAGTATTTT	CASSSPDPGATDTQYF
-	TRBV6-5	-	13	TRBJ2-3	TGTGCCAGCAGTTACACTAGCACAGATACGCAGTATTTT	CASSYTSTDTQYF
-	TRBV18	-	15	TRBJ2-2	TGTGCCAGCTCACCGGGACGGGAGAGCACCGGGGAGCTGTTTTTT	CASSPGRESTGELFF
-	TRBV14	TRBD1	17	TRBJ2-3	TGTGCCAGCAGCCAAGATTCGACAGGGGACGACACAGATACGCAGTATTTT	CASSQDSTGDDTDTQYF
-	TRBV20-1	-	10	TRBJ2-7	TGCAGTGCTCCAACCTACGAGCAGTACTTC	CSAPTYEQYF
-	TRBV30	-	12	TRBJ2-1	TGTGCCTGGGGGGGGTCCTACAATGAGCAGTTCTTC	CAWGGSYNEQFF
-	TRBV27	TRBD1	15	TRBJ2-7	TGTGCCAGCAGTTCCTCCGGGACAGGGGGCCACGAGCAGTACTTC	CASSSSGTGGHEQYF
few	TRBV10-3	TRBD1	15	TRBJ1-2	TGTGCCATCAGTGCGTACGCGGACAGGGCCTATGGCTACACCTTC	CAISAYADRAYGYTF
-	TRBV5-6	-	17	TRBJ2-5	TGTGCCAGCAGCTCCAGGGCCCACTTGCCCCTCCAAGAGACCCAGTACTTC	CASSSRAHLPLQETQYF
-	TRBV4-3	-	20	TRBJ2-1	TGCGCCAGCAGCCAAGATCTGGTAGGGGCACAGGGGACTAGTATCAATGAGCAGTTCTTC	CASSQDLVGAQGTSINEQFF
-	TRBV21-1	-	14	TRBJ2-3	TGTGCCAGCATCTCTCAGGATAACCCAGATACGCAGTATTTT	CASISQDNPDTQYF
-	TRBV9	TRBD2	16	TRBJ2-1	TGTGCCAGCAGCGTAGGAGGGACTAGGTTCTACAATGAGCAGTTCTTC	CASSVGGTRFYNEQFF
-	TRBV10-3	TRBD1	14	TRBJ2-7	TGTGCCATCAGACGGGACAGGACTACCTACGAGCAGTACTTC	CAIRRDRTTYEQYF
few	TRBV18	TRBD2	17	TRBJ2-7	TGTGCCAGCTCACCACTTCCTTCTAGCGGAAAGGTCTACGAGCAGTACTTC	CASSPLPSSGKVYEQYF
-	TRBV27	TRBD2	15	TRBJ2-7	TGTGCCAGCAGGGTAGCGGGAGGGCCTTCCTACGAGCAGTACTTC	CASRVAGGPSYEQYF